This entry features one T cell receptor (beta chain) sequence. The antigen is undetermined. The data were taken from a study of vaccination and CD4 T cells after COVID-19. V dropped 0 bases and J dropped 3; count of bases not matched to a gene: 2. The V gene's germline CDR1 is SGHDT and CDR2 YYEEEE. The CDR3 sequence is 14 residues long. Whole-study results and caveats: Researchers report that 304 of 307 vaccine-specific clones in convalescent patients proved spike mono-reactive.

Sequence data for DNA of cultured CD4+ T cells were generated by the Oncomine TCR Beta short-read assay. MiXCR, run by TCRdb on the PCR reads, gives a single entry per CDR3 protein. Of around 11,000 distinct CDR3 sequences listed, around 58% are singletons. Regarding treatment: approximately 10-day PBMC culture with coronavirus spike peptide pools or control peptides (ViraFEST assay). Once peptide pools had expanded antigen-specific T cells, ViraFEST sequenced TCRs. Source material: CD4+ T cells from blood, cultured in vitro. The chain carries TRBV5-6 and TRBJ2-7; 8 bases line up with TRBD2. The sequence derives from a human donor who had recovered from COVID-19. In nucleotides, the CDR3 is TGTGCCAGCAGCTTGGCGGGAGGGGACTACGAGCAGTACTTC. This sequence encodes CASSLAGGDYEQYF.